These 14 T cell receptor beta chains were all obtained from the same sample, sequenced in a study of T cell responses to AZD1222 COVID-19 vaccine. Generated by immunoSEQ multiplex PCR, the TCRdb table keeps only in-frame clones and is missing some. The sample holds tens of thousands of clones, 92% seen once. The sequencing here drew on peripheral blood, taken 28 days after the second AZD1222 dose. Source of these receptors: an adult who received the AZD1222 COVID-19 vaccine.

The chain carries TRBV30 and TRBJ1-6, with a weak D call TRBD1 (6 bases). The CDR3 runs 14 residues. Trimming pared 2 bases from V and 10 bases from J, leaving 15 bases between. Germline V gene sequence: CDR1 GTSNPN, CDR2 SVGIG (reference sequence). The CDR3 reads CAWSPGAFGSPLHF. Written as DNA, the CDR3 is TGTGCCTGGAGTCCAGGGGCCTTTGGATCACCCCTCCACTTT.

The chain carries TRBV10-3 and TRBJ1-1; 7 nucleotides line up with TRBD1. From germline, CDR1 is ENHRY and CDR2 SYGVKD. V shed 2 bases, J shed 4 bases, and the junction held 4 bases outside the gene matches. This CDR3 has 14 amino acids. CDR3 DNA: TGTGCCATCAGTGAGAGGGGGCTCGGCACTGAAGCTTTCTTT. Translation: CAISERGLGTEAFF.

The chain has TRBV4-3 and TRBJ1-2; 8 bases are shared with TRBD1. This CDR3 is 15 amino acids long. Germline values: CDR1 LGHNA, CDR2 YSLEER. V lost 0 bases, J lost 7 bases, and 7 bases stayed unmatched. The CDR3 nucleotides read TGCGCCAGCAGCCAAGACAACAGGGGGATGGTTGGCTACACCTTC. The encoded protein is CASSQDNRGMVGYTF.

The J gene is TRBJ1-3, the V gene TRBV27, with D perhaps TRBD1 (6 bases). V dropped 3 bases and J dropped 2 bases, with 11 bases sitting between them. The CDR3 loop spans 15 amino acids. From germline, CDR1 is MNHEY and CDR2 SMNVEV (reference sequence). CDR3 nucleotide sequence: TGTGCCAGCAGTTTTAGGGGGGTCCCTGGAAACACCATATATTTT. Amino acid sequence: CASSFRGVPGNTIYF.

The chain links TRBV3-1 (or the pseudogene TRBV3-2) to TRBJ2-3, with 12 bases that match TRBD2. V was pared by 4 bases and J by 4 bases, with 3 bases of the junction left unmatched. This CDR3 region has 15 residues. Germline V gene sequence: CDR1 LGHDT, CDR2 YNNKEL (reference sequence). CDR3 region: CASSPLAGGSDTQYF. CDR3 in DNA: TGTGCCAGCAGCCCACTAGCGGGAGGCTCAGATACGCAGTATTTT.

This sequence joins TRBV3-1 (or the pseudogene TRBV3-2) and TRBJ2-1; the D gene could be TRBD1 or TRBD2 (6 bases each). V lost 0 bases and J 8 bases, leaving 26 bases between the germline ends. Germline loops: CDR1 LGHDT, CDR2 YNNKEL (reference sequence). The CDR3 loop spans 19 amino acids. CDR3 nucleotides: TGTGCCAGCAGCCAAGATTGGGCAGAAGGGGGGCCGAGGGTAGATGAGCAGTTCTTC. Its protein product is CASSQDWAEGGPRVDEQFF.

This sequence joins TRBV3-1 (or the pseudogene TRBV3-2) and TRBJ2-4; 8 bases map to TRBD1. V dropped 4 bases and J dropped 8; count of bases not matched to a gene: 4. The CDR3 has 13 residues. The germline CDR1 and CDR2 sequences are LGHDT and YNNKEL (reference sequence). The CDR3 loop is CASSRQGSDIQYF. The DNA for the CDR3 is TGTGCCAGCAGCCGACAGGGGTCGGACATTCAGTACTTC.

The genes are TRBV21-1 and TRBJ1-1; TRBD1, the table's D call, was not compared with the DNA. TRBV21-1 is recorded as a pseudogene. The CDR3 sequence is 16 residues long. This CDR3 reads CASSNKTGAVNTEAFF. The CDR3 DNA follows: TGTGCCAGCAGCAATAAAACAGGGGCGGTCAACACTGAAGCTTTCTTT.

The chain recombines TRBV11-2 with TRBJ1-1; D may be TRBD1 (5 bases). Germline CDR1 is SGHAT and CDR2 is FQNNGV. The CDR3 runs to 14 residues. The V gene lost 0 bases and the J gene lost 6 bases, with 11 bases spanning the gap. The DNA of the CDR3 is TGTGCCAGCAGCTTAGATGGGGCAGCCCCTGAAGCTTTCTTT. It specifies CASSLDGAAPEAFF.

The CDR3 bases are TGCGCCAGCAGCTTGGGGCTGGGGGTTGGCACAGATACGCAGTATTTT. This translates into CASSLGLGVGTDTQYF. This chain connects TRBV5-1 to TRBJ2-3; D may correspond to TRBD1 or TRBD2 (5 bases each). The CDR3 contains 16 residues. Per the germline V gene, CDR1 is SGHRS and CDR2 is YFSETQ. Trimming stripped 0 bases from V and 1 base from J, with 12 bases between.

The V call is TRBV19, the J call TRBJ1-1; D call uncertain. Trimming shortened V by 3 bases and J by 1 base, and 15 bases separated the two germline ends. The germline CDR1 and CDR2 sequences are LNHDA and SQIVND (reference sequence). The CDR3 length is 16 residues. This chain's CDR3 is CASSMIGSRANTEAFF. The CDR3 DNA sequence: TGTGCCAGTAGTATGATAGGGTCGAGGGCGAACACTGAAGCTTTCTTT.

The chain couples TRBV3-1 (or the pseudogene TRBV3-2) to TRBJ2-7, with a weak D call TRBD2 (5 bases). Germline V gene sequence: CDR1 LGHDT, CDR2 YNNKEL (reference sequence). The CDR3 sequence is 15 residues long. V was pared by 8 bases and J by 1 base, with 18 bases between. This CDR3 is CASLGVGRVSYEQYF. In nucleotides, the CDR3 is TGTGCCAGCCTCGGAGTAGGGAGAGTGTCCTACGAGCAGTACTTC.

The chain couples TRBV5-1 to TRBJ1-1; 8 bases map to TRBD1. With V trimmed by 4 bases and J by 6 bases, 11 bases remained unmatched. In germline, CDR1 is SGHRS, CDR2 YFSETQ. CDR3 length: 15 amino acids. The CDR3 reads CASSAATGALPEAFF. As DNA, the CDR3 is TGCGCCAGCAGCGCTGCGACAGGGGCGTTACCTGAAGCTTTCTTT.

The chain combines TRBV4-3 with TRBJ2-5; 9 bases fit TRBD2. Germline V lookup: CDR1 LGHNA, CDR2 YSLEER. The CDR3 covers 18 residues. V shed 1 base, J shed 5 bases, and the junction held 14 bases outside the gene matches. This CDR3 is CASSQGLTGLAGLETQYF. CDR3 DNA sequence: TGCGCCAGCAGCCAAGGGTTAACCGGTCTAGCGGGGTTGGAGACCCAGTACTTC.